This TCR beta chain was sequenced during a study of identical twins (dated by TCRdb to between 2015 and 2016). General notes on the study: The study deep-sequenced TCR alpha and beta repertoires from monozygotic twins, unrelated adults of various ages and cord blood to test whether fetal clonotypes persist. To rule out contamination, replicate twin experiments were performed at different times with different library preparation protocols.

Points the paper makes about the study in general: In monozygotic twins, out-of-frame TCR alpha sharing was systematically underestimated by recombination models, although the models agreed with sharing between unrelated individuals. The excess sharing between twins in beta out-of-frame sequences was weaker because fewer shared sequences reduced the signal-to-noise ratio. Because the same donors could not be followed over many years, the conclusions depended on cross-sectional statistical analysis. Out-of-frame TCR alpha sequences shared between twins showed an excess of low generation-probability sequences compared with coincidental sharing between unrelated individuals. Zero-insertion analyses could be partly confounded by invariant T cells such as MAIT and iNKT, although diverse VJ usage argued against such confounding for most clonotypes. Abundant cord blood beta clonotypes had fewer insertions, young adult naive repertoires showed a similar but weaker trend, and memory repertoires showed no such trend.

Comments on this clonotype: What this receptor recognizes is not known. One base away there is no much larger clone; base qualities are not given.

Library preparation employed 5' RACE. Sequenced using an Illumina HiSeq 2000. Template switching introduced a universal primer binding site; the final cDNA contained a unique molecular identifier, enabling accurate counting of TCR cDNA molecules. First-strand cDNA for TCR alpha and beta chains was synthesized from specific primers in the conserved constant-segment region. To control for contamination, each cDNA library was double barcoded with a SMART-Mk sample barcode plus Illumina barcodes. TruSeq adapter sequences, together with Illumina sample barcodes, were added in two successive PCR steps. The Illumina HiSeq platform was used with custom primers to sequence TCR alpha and beta cDNA libraries. The study's own analysis went as follows. MiGEC processed the raw reads to extract unique molecular identifiers, while MiXCR was used to determine the CDR3 positions. For each individual, recombination models were inferred using an EM algorithm with the repgenHMM and IGoR tools. Shared clonotype analysis was performed with the tcR package in R, normalizing sharing by the product of cloneset sizes. To study raw recombination free of thymic and clonal selection effects, out-of-frame nonproductive sequences were analyzed. TCRdb trimmed the raw reads at Q25, called clones with MiXCR and kept productive beta chains. Rows are combined by CDR3 protein, so each entry shows the most common genes and DNA. TCRdb, not the original authors, processed these V and J calls. The sample table holds 420,000 or so distinct CDR3 sequences, of which around 20% were seen once. Of the sample, roughly 12% falls within the top ten clones.

Including the terminal cysteine and phenylalanine, the CDR3 comprises 14 residues. Just CDR3 DNA is preserved here, 42 bases in frame from base 1. The germline V end is reduced by 2 bases and the J end by 7 bases; junction bases left unmatched: 3. As encoded in the germline V gene, CDR1 is MDHEN while CDR2 is SYDVKM. Every donor in the study was a healthy Caucasian. Three unrelated non-twin adults were additionally sequenced: a male aged 18 to 30, a male aged 50 to 60 and a female aged 50 to 60. Using Miltenyi CD45RO+ enrichment and human naive T-cell isolation kits, memory (CD45RO+) and naive T cells were isolated from PBMC.

The chain uses TRBV28 and TRBJ2-7; 12 bases in between match TRBD2. The receptor was derived from a man in his fifties or sixties in good health. Sequencing input: naive T cells sorted from blood. The meaning of the sample's cell subset or site label: cells isolated with a human naive T-cell isolation kit. The CDR3 is CASSLGLAGREQYF. The DNA reads as follows: TGTGCCAGCAGTTTAGGACTAGCGGGAAGAGAGCAGTACTTC.